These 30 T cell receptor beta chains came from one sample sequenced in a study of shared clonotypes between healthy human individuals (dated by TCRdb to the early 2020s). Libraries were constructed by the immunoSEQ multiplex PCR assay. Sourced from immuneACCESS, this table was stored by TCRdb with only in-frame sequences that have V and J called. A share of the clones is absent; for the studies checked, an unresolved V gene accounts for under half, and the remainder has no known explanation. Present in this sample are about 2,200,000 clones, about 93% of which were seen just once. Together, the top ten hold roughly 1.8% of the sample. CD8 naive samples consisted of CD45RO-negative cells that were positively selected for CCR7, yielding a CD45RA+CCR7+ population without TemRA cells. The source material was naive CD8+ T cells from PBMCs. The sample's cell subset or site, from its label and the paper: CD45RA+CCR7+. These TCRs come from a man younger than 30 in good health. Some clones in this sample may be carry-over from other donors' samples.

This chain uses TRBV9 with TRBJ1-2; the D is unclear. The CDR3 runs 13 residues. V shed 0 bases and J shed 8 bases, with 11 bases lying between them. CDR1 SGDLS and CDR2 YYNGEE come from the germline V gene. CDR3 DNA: TGTGCCAGCAGCGTAGTCCTCAAAGGGGGCTACACCTTC. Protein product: CASSVVLKGGYTF. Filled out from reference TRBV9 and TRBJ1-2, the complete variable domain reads DSGVTQTPKHLITATGQRVTLRCSPRSGDLSVYWYQQSLDQGLQFLIQYYNGEERAKGNILERFSAQQFPDLHSELNLSSLELGDSALYFCASSVVLKGGYTFGSGTRLTVV.

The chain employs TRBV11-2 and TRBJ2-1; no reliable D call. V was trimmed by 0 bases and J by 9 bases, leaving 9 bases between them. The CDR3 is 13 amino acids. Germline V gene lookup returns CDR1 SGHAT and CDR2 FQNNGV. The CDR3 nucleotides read TGTGCCAGCAGCTTAGAGGTAGGACGTGAGCAGTTCTTC. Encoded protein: CASSLEVGREQFF.

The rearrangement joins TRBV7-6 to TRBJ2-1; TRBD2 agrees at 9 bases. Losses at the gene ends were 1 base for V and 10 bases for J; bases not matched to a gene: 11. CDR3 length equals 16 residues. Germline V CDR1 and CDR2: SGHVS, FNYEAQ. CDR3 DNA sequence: TGTGCCAGCAGCTTAGGTGCTAGCGGGACTTTGGGGGAGCAGTTCTTC. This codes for CASSLGASGTLGEQFF.

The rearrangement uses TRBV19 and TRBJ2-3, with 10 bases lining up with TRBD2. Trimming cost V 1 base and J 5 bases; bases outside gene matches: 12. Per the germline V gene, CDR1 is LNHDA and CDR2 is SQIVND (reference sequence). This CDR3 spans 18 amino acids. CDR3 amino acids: CASSIVAVAGGQGDTQYF. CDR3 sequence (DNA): TGTGCCAGTAGTATAGTCGCGGTAGCGGGAGGCCAGGGAGATACGCAGTATTTT.

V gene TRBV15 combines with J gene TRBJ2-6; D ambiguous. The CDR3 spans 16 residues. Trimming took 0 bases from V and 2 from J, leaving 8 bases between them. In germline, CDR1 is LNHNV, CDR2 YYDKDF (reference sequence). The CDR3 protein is CATSRDMSPGANVLTF. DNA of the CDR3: TGTGCCACCAGCAGAGATATGTCCCCTGGGGCCAACGTCCTGACTTTC.

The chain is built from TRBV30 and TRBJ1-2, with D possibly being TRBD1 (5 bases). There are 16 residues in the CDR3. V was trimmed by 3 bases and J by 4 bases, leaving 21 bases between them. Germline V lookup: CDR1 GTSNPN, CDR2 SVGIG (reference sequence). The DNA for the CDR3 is TGTGCCTGGAGAAGACTTTCCGGGACGGTGATCTATGGCTACACCTTC. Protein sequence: CAWRRLSGTVIYGYTF. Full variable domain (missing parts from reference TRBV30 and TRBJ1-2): SQTIHQWPATLVQPVGSPLSLECTVEGTSNPNLYWYRQAAGRGLQLLFYSVGIGQISSEVPQNLSASRPQDRQFILSSKKLLLSDSGFYLCAWRRLSGTVIYGYTFGSGTRLTVV.

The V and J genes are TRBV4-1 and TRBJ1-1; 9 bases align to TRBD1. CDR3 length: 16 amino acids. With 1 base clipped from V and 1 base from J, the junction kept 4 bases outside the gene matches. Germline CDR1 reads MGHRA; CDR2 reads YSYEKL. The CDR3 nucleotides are TGCGCCAGCAGCCAAGTAAAGGGACAGGGGAACACTGAAGCTTTCTTT. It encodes CASSQVKGQGNTEAFF.

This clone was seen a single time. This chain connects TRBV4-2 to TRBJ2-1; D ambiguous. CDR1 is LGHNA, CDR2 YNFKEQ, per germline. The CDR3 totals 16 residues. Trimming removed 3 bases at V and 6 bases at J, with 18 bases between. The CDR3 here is CASSQKPLQSPNEQFF. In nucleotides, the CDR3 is TGTGCCAGCAGCCAGAAGCCCCTCCAATCCCCCAATGAGCAGTTCTTC.

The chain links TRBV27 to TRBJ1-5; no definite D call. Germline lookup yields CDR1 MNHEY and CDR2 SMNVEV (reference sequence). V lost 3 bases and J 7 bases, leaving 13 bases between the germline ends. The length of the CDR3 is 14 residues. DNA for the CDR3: TGTGCCAGCAGTTTTTTTGGACCACAGCAGCCCCAGCATTTT. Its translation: CASSFFGPQQPQHF.

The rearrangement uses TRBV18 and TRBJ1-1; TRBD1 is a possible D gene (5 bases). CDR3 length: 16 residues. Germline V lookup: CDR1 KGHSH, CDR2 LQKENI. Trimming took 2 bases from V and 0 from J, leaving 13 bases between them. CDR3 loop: CASSPIAGPMNTEAFF. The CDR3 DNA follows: TGTGCCAGCTCACCAATCGCAGGGCCCATGAACACTGAAGCTTTCTTT.

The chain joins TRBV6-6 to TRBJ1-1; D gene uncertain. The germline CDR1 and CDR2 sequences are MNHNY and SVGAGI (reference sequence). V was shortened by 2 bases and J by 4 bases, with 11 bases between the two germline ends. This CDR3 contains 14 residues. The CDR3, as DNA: TGTGCCAGCAGTTACACGAACAGCCGCACTGAAGCTTTCTTT. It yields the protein CASSYTNSRTEAFF.

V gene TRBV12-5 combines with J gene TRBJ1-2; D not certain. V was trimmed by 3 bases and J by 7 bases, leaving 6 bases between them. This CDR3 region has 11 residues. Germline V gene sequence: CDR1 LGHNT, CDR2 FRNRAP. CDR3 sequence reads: CASGFFGGYTF. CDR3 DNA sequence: TGTGCTAGTGGTTTTTTCGGTGGCTACACCTTC.

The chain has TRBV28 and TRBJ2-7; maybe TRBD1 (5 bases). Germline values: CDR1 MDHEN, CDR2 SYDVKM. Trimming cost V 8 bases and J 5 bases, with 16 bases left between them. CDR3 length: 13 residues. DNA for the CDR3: TGTGCCAGCTCCCAGGGTACCTCTCACGAGCAGTACTTC. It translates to CASSQGTSHEQYF.

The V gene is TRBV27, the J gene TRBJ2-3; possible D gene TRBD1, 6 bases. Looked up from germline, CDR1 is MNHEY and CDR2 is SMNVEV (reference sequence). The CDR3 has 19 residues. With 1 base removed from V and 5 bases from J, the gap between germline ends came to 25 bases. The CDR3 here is CASSLLRPYDRPAEDTQYF. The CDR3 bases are TGTGCCAGCAGTTTATTGCGCCCCTATGACAGGCCCGCCGAAGATACGCAGTATTTT.

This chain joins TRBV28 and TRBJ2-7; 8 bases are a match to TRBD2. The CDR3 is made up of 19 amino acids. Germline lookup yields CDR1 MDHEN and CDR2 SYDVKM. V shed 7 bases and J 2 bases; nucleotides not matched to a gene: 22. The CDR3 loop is CASNLGLGGHREGPYEQYF. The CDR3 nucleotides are TGTGCCAGCAACTTAGGTTTGGGGGGCCACCGGGAGGGCCCCTACGAGCAGTACTTC. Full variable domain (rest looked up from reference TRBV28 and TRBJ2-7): DVKVTQSSRYLVKRTGEKVFLECVQDMDHENMFWYRQDPGLGLRLIYFSYDVKMKEKGDIPEGYSVSREKKERFSLILESASTNQTSMYLCASNLGLGGHREGPYEQYFGPGTRLTVT.

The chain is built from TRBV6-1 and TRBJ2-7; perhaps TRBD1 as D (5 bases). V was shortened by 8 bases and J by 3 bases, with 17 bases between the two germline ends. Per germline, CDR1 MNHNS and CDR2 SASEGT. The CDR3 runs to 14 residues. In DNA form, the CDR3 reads TGTGCCAGCGGCCCTTTGGGCAGGGACTACGAGCAGTACTTC. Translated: CASGPLGRDYEQYF.

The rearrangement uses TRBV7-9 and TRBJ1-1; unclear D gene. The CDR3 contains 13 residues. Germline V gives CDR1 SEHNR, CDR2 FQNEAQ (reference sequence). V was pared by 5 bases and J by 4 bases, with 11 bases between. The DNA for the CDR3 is TGTGCCAGCAGCGGAACAGTACCCACTGAAGCTTTCTTT. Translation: CASSGTVPTEAFF.

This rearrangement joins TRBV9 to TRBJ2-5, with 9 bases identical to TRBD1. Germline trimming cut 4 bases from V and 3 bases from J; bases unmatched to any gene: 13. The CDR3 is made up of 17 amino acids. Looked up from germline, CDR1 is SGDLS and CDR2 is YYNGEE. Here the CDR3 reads CASSPPWTGEVEETQYF. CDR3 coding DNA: TGTGCCAGCAGCCCACCTTGGACAGGGGAGGTCGAAGAGACCCAGTACTTC.

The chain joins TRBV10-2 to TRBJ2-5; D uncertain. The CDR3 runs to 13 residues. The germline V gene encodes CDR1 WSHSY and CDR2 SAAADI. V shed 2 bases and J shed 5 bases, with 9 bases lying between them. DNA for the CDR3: TGCGCCAGCAGTGAGGACTCATTGGAGACCCAGTACTTC. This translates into CASSEDSLETQYF.

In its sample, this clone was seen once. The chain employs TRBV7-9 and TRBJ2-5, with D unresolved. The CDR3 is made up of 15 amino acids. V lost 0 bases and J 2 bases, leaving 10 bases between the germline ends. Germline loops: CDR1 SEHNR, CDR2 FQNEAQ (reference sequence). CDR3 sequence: CASSLASQEQETQYF. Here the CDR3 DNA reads TGTGCCAGCAGCTTAGCGTCTCAGGAACAAGAGACCCAGTACTTC.

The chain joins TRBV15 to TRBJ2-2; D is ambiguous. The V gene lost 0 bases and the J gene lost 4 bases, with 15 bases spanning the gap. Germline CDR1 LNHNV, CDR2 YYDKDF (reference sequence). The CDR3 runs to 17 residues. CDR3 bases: TGTGCCACCAGCAGAGATCGCCAGGCCTCGCGCACCGGGGAGCTGTTTTTT. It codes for CATSRDRQASRTGELFF.

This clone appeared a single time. In nucleotides, the CDR3 is TGCGCCAGCAGCGGAGGGACTAGCGTGACGACACAAGAGACCCAGTACTTC. It codes for CASSGGTSVTTQETQYF. The V call is TRBV5-1, the J call TRBJ2-5; TRBD2 aligns across 10 bases. J gave up 2 bases and V 4 bases, and 11 bases lay outside the gene matches. There are 17 residues in the CDR3. CDR1 is SGHRS and CDR2 is YFSETQ in the germline V gene.

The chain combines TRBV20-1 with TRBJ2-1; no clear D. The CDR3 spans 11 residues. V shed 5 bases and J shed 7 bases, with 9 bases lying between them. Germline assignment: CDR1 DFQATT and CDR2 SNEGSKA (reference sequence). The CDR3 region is CSAYPRNEQFF. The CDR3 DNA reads TGCAGTGCTTACCCTAGGAATGAGCAGTTCTTC.

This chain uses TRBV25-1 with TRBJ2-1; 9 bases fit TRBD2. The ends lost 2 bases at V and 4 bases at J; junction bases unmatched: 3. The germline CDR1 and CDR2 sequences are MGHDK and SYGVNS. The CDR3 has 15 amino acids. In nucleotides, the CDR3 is TGTGCCAGCAGTGAAGCGGGAGGGAGGTACAATGAGCAGTTCTTC. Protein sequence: CASSEAGGRYNEQFF.

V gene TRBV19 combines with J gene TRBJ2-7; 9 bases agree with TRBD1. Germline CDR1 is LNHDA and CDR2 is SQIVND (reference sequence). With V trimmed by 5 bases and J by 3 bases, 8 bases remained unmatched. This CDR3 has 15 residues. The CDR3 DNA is TGTGCCAGTAGTGACGGGACAGGGTTAGGCTACGAGCAGTACTTC. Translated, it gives CASSDGTGLGYEQYF.

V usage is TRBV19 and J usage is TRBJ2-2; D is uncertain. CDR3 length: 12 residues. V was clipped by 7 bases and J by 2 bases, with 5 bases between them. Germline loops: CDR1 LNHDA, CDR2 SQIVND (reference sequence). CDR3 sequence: CASKANTGELFF. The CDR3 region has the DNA TGTGCCAGTAAAGCAAACACCGGGGAGCTGTTTTTT.

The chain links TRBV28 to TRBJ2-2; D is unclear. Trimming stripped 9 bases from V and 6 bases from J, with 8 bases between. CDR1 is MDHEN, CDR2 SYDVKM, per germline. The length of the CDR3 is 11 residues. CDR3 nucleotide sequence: TGTGCCAGTACACGCCCCGGGGAGCTGTTTTTT. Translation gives CASTRPGELFF.

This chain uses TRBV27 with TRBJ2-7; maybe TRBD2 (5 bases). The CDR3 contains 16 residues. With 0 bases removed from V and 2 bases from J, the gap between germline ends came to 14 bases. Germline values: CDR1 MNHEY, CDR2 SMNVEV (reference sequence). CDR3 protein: CASSLSIGGYPYEQYF. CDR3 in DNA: TGTGCCAGCAGTTTATCGATAGGAGGCTATCCCTACGAGCAGTACTTC.

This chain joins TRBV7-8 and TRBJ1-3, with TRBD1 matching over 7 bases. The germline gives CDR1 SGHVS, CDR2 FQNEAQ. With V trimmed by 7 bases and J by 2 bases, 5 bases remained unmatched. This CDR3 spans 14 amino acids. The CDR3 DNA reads TGTGCCAGCAACCCGACAGGGACTGGAAACACCATATATTTT. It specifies CASNPTGTGNTIYF.

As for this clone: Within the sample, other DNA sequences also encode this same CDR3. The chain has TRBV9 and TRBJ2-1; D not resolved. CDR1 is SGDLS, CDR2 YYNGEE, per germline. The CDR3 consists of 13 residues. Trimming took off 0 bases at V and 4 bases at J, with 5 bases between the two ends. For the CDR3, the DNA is TGTGCCAGCAGCGTAGCCTCGTACAATGAGCAGTTCTTC. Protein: CASSVASYNEQFF.